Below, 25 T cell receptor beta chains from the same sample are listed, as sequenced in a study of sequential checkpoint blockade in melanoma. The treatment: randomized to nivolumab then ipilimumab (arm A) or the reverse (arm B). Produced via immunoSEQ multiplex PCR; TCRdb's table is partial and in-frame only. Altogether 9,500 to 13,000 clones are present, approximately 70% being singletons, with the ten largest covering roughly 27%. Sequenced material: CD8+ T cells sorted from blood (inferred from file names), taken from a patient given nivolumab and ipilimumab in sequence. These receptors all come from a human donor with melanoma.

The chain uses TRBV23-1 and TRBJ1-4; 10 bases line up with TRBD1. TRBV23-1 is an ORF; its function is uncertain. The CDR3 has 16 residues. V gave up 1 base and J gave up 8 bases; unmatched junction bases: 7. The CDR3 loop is CASSQYTDRGVEKLFF. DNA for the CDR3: TGCGCCAGCAGTCAATACACGGACAGGGGGGTCGAAAAACTGTTTTTT.

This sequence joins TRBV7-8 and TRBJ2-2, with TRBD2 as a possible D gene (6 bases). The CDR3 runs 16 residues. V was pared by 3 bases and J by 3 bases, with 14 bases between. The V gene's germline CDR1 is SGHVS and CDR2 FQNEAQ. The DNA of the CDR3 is TGTGCCAGCAGCTTGGAGGCGGGACCCCACACCGGGGAGCTGTTTTTT. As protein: CASSLEAGPHTGELFF.

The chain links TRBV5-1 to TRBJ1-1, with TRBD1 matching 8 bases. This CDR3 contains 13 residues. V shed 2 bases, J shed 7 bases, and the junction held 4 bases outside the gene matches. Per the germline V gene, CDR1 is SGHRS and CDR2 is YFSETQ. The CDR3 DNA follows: TGCGCCAGCAGCTTTACAGGGGGTTTTGAAGCTTTCTTT. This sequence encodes CASSFTGGFEAFF. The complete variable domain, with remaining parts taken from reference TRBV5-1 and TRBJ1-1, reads KAGVTQTPRYLIKTRGQQVTLSCSPISGHRSVSWYQQTPGQGLQFLFEYFSETQRNKGNFPGRFSGRQFSNSRSEMNVSTLELGDSALYLCASSFTGGFEAFFGQGTRLTVV.

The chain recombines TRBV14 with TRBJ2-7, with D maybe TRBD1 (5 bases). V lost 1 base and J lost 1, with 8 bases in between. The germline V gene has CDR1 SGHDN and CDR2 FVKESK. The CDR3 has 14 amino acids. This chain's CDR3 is CASSQVAGSYEQYF. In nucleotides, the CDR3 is TGTGCCAGCAGCCAAGTTGCAGGGTCCTACGAGCAGTACTTC.

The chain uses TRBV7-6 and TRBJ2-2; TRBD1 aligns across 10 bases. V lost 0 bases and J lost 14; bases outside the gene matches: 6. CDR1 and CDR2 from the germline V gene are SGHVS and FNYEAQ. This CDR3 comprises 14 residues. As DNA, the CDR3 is TGTGCCAGCAGCTTAGCGACAGGGACAGGGGCCCTGTTTTTT. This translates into CASSLATGTGALFF.

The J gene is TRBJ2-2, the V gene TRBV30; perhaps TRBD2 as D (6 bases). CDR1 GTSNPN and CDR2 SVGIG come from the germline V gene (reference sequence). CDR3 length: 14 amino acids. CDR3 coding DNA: TGTGCTATCTTCCAACGCAGGGAGGCCGGGGAGCTGTTTTTT. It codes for CAIFQRREAGELFF.

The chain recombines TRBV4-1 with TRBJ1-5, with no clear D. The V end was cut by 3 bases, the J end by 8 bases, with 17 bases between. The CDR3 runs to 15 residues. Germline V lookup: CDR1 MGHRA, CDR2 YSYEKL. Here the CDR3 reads CASSQTIRPNEPQHF. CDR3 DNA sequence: TGCGCCAGCAGCCAGACAATCCGACCCAACGAGCCCCAGCATTTT.

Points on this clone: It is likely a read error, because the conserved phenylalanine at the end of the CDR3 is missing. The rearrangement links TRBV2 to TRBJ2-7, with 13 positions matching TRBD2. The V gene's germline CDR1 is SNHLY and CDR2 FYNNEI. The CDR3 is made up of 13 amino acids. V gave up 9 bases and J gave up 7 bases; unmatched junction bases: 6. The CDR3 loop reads CARGLAGVEEQYL. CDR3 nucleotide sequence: TGTGCCAGAGGACTAGCGGGAGTGGAAGAGCAGTACCTC.

CDR3 in DNA: TGTGCCAGCAGCTTGCTAGTTGGTACGGATACGCAGTATTTT. This encodes CASSLLVGTDTQYF. The chain uses TRBV5-6 and TRBJ2-3; the D is unclear. The CDR3 is made up of 14 amino acids. Germline V gives CDR1 SGHDT, CDR2 YYEEEE. Trimming shortened V by 1 base and J by 6 bases, and 12 bases separated the two germline ends. Based on the CDR3 plus reference TRBV5-6 and TRBJ2-3, the full variable domain is DAGVTQSPTHLIKTRGQQVTLRCSPKSGHDTVSWYQQALGQGPQFIFQYYEEEERQRGNFPDRFSGHQFPNYSSELNVNALLLGDSALYLCASSLLVGTDTQYFGPGTRLTVL.

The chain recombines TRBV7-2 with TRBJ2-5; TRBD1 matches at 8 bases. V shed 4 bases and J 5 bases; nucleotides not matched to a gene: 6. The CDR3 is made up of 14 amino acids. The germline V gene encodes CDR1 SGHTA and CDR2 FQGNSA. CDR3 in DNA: TGTGCCAGCAGCTCGGACAGGGTTGAGGAGACCCAGTACTTC. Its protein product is CASSSDRVEETQYF.

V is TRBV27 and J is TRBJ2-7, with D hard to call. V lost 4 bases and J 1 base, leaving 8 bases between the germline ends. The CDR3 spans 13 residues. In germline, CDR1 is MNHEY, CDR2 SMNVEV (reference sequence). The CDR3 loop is CASSWAGSYEQYF. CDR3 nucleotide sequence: TGTGCCAGCAGTTGGGCAGGTTCCTACGAGCAGTACTTC.

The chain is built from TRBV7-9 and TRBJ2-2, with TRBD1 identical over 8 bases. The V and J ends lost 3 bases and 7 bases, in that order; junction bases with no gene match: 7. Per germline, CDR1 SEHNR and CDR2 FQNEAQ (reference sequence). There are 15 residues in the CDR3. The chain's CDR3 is CASSFHSGGGGELFF. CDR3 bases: TGTGCCAGCAGCTTTCACTCAGGGGGCGGCGGGGAGCTGTTTTTT.

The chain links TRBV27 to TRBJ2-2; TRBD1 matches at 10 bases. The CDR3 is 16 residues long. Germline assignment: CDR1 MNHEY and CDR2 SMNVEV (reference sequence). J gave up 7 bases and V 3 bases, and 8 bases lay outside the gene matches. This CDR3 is CASSFGPGTGDGELFF. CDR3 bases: TGTGCCAGCAGTTTCGGTCCCGGGACAGGGGACGGGGAGCTGTTTTTT.

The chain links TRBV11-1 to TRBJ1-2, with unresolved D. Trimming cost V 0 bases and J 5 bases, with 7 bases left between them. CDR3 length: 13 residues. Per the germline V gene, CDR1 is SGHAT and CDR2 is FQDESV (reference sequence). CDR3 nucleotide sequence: TGTGCCAGCAGCTTAGCGGACTCTTATGGCTACACCTTC. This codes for CASSLADSYGYTF. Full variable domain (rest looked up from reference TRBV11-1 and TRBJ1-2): EAEVAQSPRYKITEKSQAVAFWCDPISGHATLYWYRQILGQGPELLVQFQDESVVDDSQLPKDRFSAERLKGVDSTLKIQPAELGDSAMYLCASSLADSYGYTFGSGTRLTVV.

CDR3: CASSPLVIDEQYF. The CDR3 DNA sequence: TGTGCCAGCAGTCCCCTAGTAATTGACGAGCAGTACTTC. The rearrangement links TRBV28 to TRBJ2-5; D is uncertain. The J call may be mistaken, given a closer DNA end match to TRBJ2-7. The CDR3 is 13 amino acids. Germline lookup yields CDR1 MDHEN and CDR2 SYDVKM.

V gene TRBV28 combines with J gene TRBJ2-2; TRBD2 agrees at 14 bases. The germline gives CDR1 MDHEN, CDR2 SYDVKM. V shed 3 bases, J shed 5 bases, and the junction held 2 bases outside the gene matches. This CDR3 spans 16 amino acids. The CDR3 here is CASSLTSGRGTGELFF. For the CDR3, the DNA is TGTGCCAGCAGTTTGACTAGCGGGAGGGGAACCGGGGAGCTGTTTTTT.

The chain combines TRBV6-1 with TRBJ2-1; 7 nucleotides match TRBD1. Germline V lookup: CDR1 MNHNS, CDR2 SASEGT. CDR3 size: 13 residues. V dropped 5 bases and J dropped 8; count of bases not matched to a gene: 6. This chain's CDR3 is CASSTTGKDEQFF. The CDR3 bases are TGTGCCAGCAGTACGACAGGGAAGGATGAGCAGTTCTTC.

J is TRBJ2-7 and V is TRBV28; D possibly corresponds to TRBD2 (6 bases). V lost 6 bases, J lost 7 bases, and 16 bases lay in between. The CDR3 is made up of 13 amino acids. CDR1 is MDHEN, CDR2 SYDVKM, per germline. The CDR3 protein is CASRPPGEWEQYF. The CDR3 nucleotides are TGTGCCAGCAGGCCCCCGGGGGAATGGGAGCAGTACTTC.

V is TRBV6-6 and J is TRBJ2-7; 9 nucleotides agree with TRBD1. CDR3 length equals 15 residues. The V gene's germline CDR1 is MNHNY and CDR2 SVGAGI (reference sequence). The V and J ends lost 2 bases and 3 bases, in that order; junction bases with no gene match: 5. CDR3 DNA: TGTGCCAGCAGTTACCGGGACAGGGTTATCTACGAGCAGTACTTC. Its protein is CASSYRDRVIYEQYF.

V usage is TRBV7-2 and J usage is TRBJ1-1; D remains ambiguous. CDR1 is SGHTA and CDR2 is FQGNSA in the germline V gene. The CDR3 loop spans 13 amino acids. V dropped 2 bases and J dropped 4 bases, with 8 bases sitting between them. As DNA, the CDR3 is TGTGCCAGCAGCTTATCAGCGGGCACTGAAGCTTTCTTT. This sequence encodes CASSLSAGTEAFF.

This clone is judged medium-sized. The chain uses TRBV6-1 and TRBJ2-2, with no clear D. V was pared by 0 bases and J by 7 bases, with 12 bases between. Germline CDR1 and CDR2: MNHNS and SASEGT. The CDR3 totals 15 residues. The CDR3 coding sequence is TGTGCCAGCAGTGAAGCTCCAAGACCAGGCGGGGAGCTGTTTTTT. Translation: CASSEAPRPGGELFF.

The CDR3, as DNA: TGTGCCAGCAGCTTGGACACATCCTACGAGCAGTACTTC. The encoded protein is CASSLDTSYEQYF. V usage is TRBV5-4 and J usage is TRBJ2-7; unclear D gene. The CDR3 is made up of 13 amino acids. V gave up 0 bases and J gave up 1 base, with 5 bases separating them. Germline V gives CDR1 SGHNT, CDR2 YYREEE (reference sequence).

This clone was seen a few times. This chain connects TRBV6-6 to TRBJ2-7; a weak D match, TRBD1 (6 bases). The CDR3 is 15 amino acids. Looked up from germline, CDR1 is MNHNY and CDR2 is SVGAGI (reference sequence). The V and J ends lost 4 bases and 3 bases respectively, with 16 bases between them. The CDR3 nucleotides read TGTGCCAGCAGTTCGGGACACGATAGCCTCTACGAGCAGTACTTC. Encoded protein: CASSSGHDSLYEQYF.

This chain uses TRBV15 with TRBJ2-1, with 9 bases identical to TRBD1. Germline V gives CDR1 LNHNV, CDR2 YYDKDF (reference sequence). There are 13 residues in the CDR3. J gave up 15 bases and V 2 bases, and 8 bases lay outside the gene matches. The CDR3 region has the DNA TGTGCCACCAGCAGAACCACCGGGACAGGGAGGTTCTTC. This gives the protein CATSRTTGTGRFF.

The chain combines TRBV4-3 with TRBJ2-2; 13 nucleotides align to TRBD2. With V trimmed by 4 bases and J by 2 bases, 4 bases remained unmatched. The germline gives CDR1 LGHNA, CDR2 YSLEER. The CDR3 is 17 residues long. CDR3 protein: CASSPGLAGVNTGELFF. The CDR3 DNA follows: TGCGCCAGCAGCCCAGGACTAGCGGGGGTAAACACCGGGGAGCTGTTTTTT.